Described below is a single T cell receptor (beta chain) sequence and its context. What it binds is unknown. The CDR3 contains 15 residues. This entry belongs to a study of OX40 agonist ivuxolimab in advanced cancers. Across the whole study: Each dose-escalation patient presented with hepatocellular carcinoma, melanoma, renal cell or head and neck cancer.

Using immunoSEQ multiplex PCR, the repertoire was profiled, and TCRdb retains in-frame clones only, with some absent. The sample holds about 86,000 clones, roughly 87% seen once. Study-wide points: Expanded clones belonging to CD8+ T cells outnumbered, on average, those of CD4+.

The source of this sequence is an adult with an advanced solid tumor such as melanoma, head and neck, liver or kidney cancer. The sequences come from CD4+ or CD8+ T cells sorted from blood, collected in a trial of the OX40 agonist ivuxolimab. This rearrangement joins TRBV21-1 to TRBJ1-2. TRBV21-1 is tagged as a pseudogene. As DNA, the CDR3 is TGTGCCAGCAGCAAAGAGGACGTCTACCTCTATGGCTACACCTTC. Protein product: CASSKEDVYLYGYTF.